The clone carrying this TCR beta chain was observed a single time. Its cognate antigen is unknown. Clones were sequenced by immunoSEQ multiplex PCR, and TCRdb holds only the in-frame ones, with some missing. The sample has about 530,000 clones; about 96% are singletons. This record belongs to a study of shared clonotypes between healthy human individuals. The overall study: Donors had three CD4 naive, three CD4 memory, two CD8 naive and one CD8 memory plate apiece. Broader study findings: It was the few donors that limited the genetic and exposure-history diversity represented. An anticipated effect of sequencing depth on clonotype sharing among donors was recognized. Naive subsets tended to show greater estimated richness than memory subsets.

The ends lost 3 bases at V and 2 bases at J; junction bases unmatched: 9. Germline V lookup: CDR1 SGHNT, CDR2 YYREEE (reference sequence). The CDR3 runs 17 residues. This sequence originates from a woman aged 25 to 45 in good health. The V call is TRBV5-4, the J call TRBJ2-3; TRBD2 matches 10 bases. The sequencing sample was made of naive CD4+ T cells sorted from blood. Sample subset: CD45RA+ positively selected. CDR3 nucleotide sequence: TGTGCCAGCAGCTCCCCAAGCGGGAGGGCCGTCACAGATACGCAGTATTTT. This codes for CASSSPSGRAVTDTQYF.